What follows are 15 T cell receptor beta chains derived from one specimen sequenced in a study of beta chain features in type 1 diabetes. Sequencing targeted expressed TCRB transcripts, as all isolated RNA had been reverse transcribed. Generated by immunoSEQ multiplex PCR, the TCRdb table keeps only in-frame clones and is missing some. The sample shows approximately 330,000 clones, approximately 11% of them seen only once. The sequenced material came from naive CD4+ T cells from blood. All receptors derive from a woman aged 30 to 39 in good health.

This clone showed up just a few times. The rearrangement joins TRBV29-1 to TRBJ2-7; 12 bases match TRBD1. Germline-derived CDR1 and CDR2 are SQVTM and ANQGSEA. CDR3 size: 15 residues. J was trimmed by 1 base and V by 6 bases; bases with no gene match: 7. For the CDR3, the DNA is TGCAGCGTGCGGGGACAGGGGGCTCGGTCCTACGAGCAGTACTTC. Its protein is CSVRGQGARSYEQYF.

The chain is built from TRBV7-9 and TRBJ2-7; possible D gene TRBD1, 5 bases. The CDR3 totals 14 residues. V was clipped by 4 bases and J by 0 bases, with 10 bases between them. CDR1 is SEHNR, CDR2 FQNEAQ, per germline (reference sequence). The CDR3 coding sequence is TGTGCCAGCAGCTCCAGGACATCCTCCTACGAGCAGTACTTC. Protein: CASSSRTSSYEQYF. Complete variable domain (other parts from reference TRBV7-9 and TRBJ2-7): DTGVSQNPRHKITKRGQNVTFRCDPISEHNRLYWYRQTLGQGPEFLTYFQNEAQLEKSRLLSDRFSAERPKGSFSTLEIQRTEQGDSAMYLCASSSRTSSYEQYFGPGTRLTVT.

This clone was counted only a few times. The chain carries TRBV18 and TRBJ1-1, with D possibly TRBD1 on 6 matching bases. This CDR3 is built from 14 residues. The V and J ends lost 3 bases and 6 bases respectively, with 14 bases between them. The germline gives CDR1 KGHSH, CDR2 LQKENI. The chain's CDR3 is CASSPQGSNAEAFF. CDR3 DNA sequence: TGTGCCAGCTCACCTCAGGGGTCCAACGCTGAAGCTTTCTTT.

The rearrangement links TRBV4-1 to TRBJ2-5, with D unresolved. The CDR3 is 17 residues long. Deletions cut 5 bases from V and 2 bases from J, with 21 bases between. Germline lookup yields CDR1 MGHRA and CDR2 YSYEKL. The CDR3 DNA reads as TGCGCCAGCAGCGACACTGGCCATGCATCGGCACAAGAGACCCAGTACTTC. It encodes CASSDTGHASAQETQYF.

The rearrangement joins TRBV6-1 to TRBJ2-1; TRBD2 matches at 9 bases. Germline V lookup: CDR1 MNHNS, CDR2 SASEGT. Trimming took 2 bases from V and 4 from J; bases not matched to a gene: 6. This CDR3 has 16 residues. As DNA, the CDR3 is TGTGCCAGCAGTGAATTGGCGGGAGGGCCTTACAATGAGCAGTTCTTC. It translates to CASSELAGGPYNEQFF.

The chain has TRBV4-1 and TRBJ2-3; TRBD1 matches 8 bases. Germline CDR1 MGHRA, CDR2 YSYEKL. The CDR3 is 17 amino acids. The V and J ends lost 0 bases and 0 bases, in that order; junction bases with no gene match: 5. CDR3 DNA: TGCGCCAGCAGCCAAGATCGGACAGGGTTCAGCACAGATACGCAGTATTTT. This codes for CASSQDRTGFSTDTQYF.

The chain is built from TRBV2 and TRBJ2-1; TRBD1 agrees at 12 bases. Germline-derived CDR1 and CDR2 are SNHLY and FYNNEI. This CDR3 region has 14 residues. V lost 1 base and J lost 13; bases outside the gene matches: 5. CDR3 bases: TGTGCCAGCAGTGAAGGGGGGACAGGGGGCTTACAGTTCTTC. Its translation is CASSEGGTGGLQFF.

In this sample, this clone turned up a few times. The junction shows a germline mismatch at one end, possibly a read error. The rearrangement links TRBV2 to TRBJ2-7, with D possibly matching TRBD2 (6 bases). This CDR3 has 12 residues. Germline V gene sequence: CDR1 SNHLY, CDR2 FYNNEI. CDR3 DNA: TGTGCCAGCGGTCCCTGGGGCGGGATTTGGATCTTC. It is translated as CASGPWGGIWIF.

V gene TRBV6-6 combines with J gene TRBJ2-5, with D perhaps TRBD2 (7 bases). CDR1 and CDR2 from the germline V gene are MNHNY and SVGAGI (reference sequence). The CDR3 loop spans 14 amino acids. Trimming cost V 4 bases and J 2 bases, with 11 bases left between them. The CDR3 reads CASSWGGQQETQYF. The CDR3 DNA follows: TGTGCCAGCAGTTGGGGGGGGCAGCAAGAGACCCAGTACTTC.

The chain uses TRBV30 and TRBJ2-7, with D possibly matching TRBD1 (6 bases). The CDR3 is 14 amino acids. The V and J ends lost 0 bases and 0 bases respectively, with 9 bases between them. Germline V gene sequence: CDR1 GTSNPN, CDR2 SVGIG (reference sequence). CDR3 region: CAWSVGGYSYEQYF. Written as DNA, the CDR3 is TGTGCCTGGAGTGTAGGGGGATACTCCTACGAGCAGTACTTC.

The chain is built from TRBV2 and TRBJ1-5; D is ambiguous. Trimming removed 7 bases from V and 2 bases from J, with 12 bases in between. Germline-derived CDR1 and CDR2 are SNHLY and FYNNEI. CDR3 length: 14 amino acids. The CDR3: CASTPDLGNQPQHF. Written as DNA, the CDR3 is TGTGCCAGCACCCCGGACTTGGGCAATCAGCCCCAGCATTTT.

This clone was seen a handful of times. The chain employs TRBV4-3 and TRBJ2-3, with D tentatively TRBD1 (6 bases). Trimming pared 0 bases from V and 4 bases from J, leaving 11 bases between. The CDR3 runs to 15 residues. The germline CDR1 and CDR2 sequences are LGHNA and YSLEER. The DNA of the CDR3 is TGCGCCAGCAGCCAAGATCTGGGGGCCCCAGATACGCAGTATTTT. Translating it yields CASSQDLGAPDTQYF.

This clone has a handful of counts. Here the CDR3 DNA reads TGTGCCTGGAGTGCGGGGAGGGACTCTGGGGCCAACGTCCTGACTTTC. This sequence encodes CAWSAGRDSGANVLTF. The chain is built from TRBV30 and TRBJ2-6; TRBD2 matches at 7 bases. V lost 1 base, J lost 0 bases, and 3 bases stayed unmatched. The CDR3 totals 16 residues. The germline CDR1 and CDR2 sequences are GTSNPN and SVGIG (reference sequence).

This clone was seen only a few times. This sequence joins TRBV5-1 and TRBJ2-2, with D tentatively TRBD2 (6 bases). This CDR3 comprises 15 residues. Germline loops: CDR1 SGHRS, CDR2 YFSETQ. Trimming shortened V by 2 bases and J by 4 bases, and 12 bases separated the two germline ends. For the CDR3, the DNA is TGCGCCAGCAGCTTTGCGGGAACAACCACCGGGGAGCTGTTTTTT. As protein: CASSFAGTTTGELFF. The variable domain in full, completed from reference TRBV5-1 and TRBJ2-2, reads KAGVTQTPRYLIKTRGQQVTLSCSPISGHRSVSWYQQTPGQGLQFLFEYFSETQRNKGNFPGRFSGRQFSNSRSEMNVSTLELGDSALYLCASSFAGTTTGELFFGEGSRLTVL.

The J gene is TRBJ2-3, the V gene TRBV5-6; 14 positions agree with TRBD2. V lost 5 bases to trimming and J lost 6 bases; unmatched junction nucleotides: 8. The CDR3 loop spans 16 amino acids. CDR1 and CDR2 from the germline V gene are SGHDT and YYEEEE. CDR3 coding DNA: TGTGCCAGCAGTAAGGGACTAGCGGGAGTCGCGGATACGCAGTATTTT. Amino acids: CASSKGLAGVADTQYF.